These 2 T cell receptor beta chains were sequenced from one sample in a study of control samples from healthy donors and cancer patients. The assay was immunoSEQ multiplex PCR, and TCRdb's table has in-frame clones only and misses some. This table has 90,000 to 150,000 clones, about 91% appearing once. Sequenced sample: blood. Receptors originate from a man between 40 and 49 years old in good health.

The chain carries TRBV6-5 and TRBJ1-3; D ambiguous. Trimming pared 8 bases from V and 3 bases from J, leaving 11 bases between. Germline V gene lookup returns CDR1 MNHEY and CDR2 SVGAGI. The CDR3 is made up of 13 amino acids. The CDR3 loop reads CASLTALGNTIYF. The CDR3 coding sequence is TGTGCCAGCCTAACCGCTCTTGGAAACACCATATATTTT.

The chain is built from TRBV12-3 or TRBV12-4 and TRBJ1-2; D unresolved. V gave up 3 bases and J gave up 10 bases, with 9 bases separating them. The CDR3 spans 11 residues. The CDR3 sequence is CASSLGFVYTF. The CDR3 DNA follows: TGTGCCAGCAGTTTGGGTTTCGTCTACACCTTC.